This T cell receptor (beta chain) was sequenced for a study of T cells in Graves' hyperthyroidism and ophthalmopathy. Broader study findings: Blood also held most thyroid clonotypes expanded beyond 0.001.

Many counts were recorded for this clonotype. Its matching antigen is unknown. Amplification of TCR beta CDR3 regions was performed using RNA transcripts as template. Initially, a first-round RT-PCR of the TCR CDR3 employed the HTBI primer set. TCRdb passed the multiplex PCR reads through MiXCR, listing each CDR3 protein once. The sample carries over 650,000 distinct CDR3 sequences, about 45% recorded once. The TCR comes from an adult man with Graves' disease, either hyperthyroidism or ophthalmopathy (not recorded which). Sequenced: peripheral blood or thyroid tissue (not recorded which).

In DNA form, the CDR3 reads TGTGCCAGCAGCTTCGACAGGGGTGGGACCGGGGAGCTGTTTTTT. The encoded protein is CASSFDRGGTGELFF. This rearrangement joins TRBV7-3 to TRBJ2-2; 8 nucleotides line up with TRBD1. The CDR3 totals 15 residues. Germline CDR1 reads SGHTA; CDR2 reads FQGTGA. V dropped 3 bases and J dropped 5; count of bases not matched to a gene: 5.